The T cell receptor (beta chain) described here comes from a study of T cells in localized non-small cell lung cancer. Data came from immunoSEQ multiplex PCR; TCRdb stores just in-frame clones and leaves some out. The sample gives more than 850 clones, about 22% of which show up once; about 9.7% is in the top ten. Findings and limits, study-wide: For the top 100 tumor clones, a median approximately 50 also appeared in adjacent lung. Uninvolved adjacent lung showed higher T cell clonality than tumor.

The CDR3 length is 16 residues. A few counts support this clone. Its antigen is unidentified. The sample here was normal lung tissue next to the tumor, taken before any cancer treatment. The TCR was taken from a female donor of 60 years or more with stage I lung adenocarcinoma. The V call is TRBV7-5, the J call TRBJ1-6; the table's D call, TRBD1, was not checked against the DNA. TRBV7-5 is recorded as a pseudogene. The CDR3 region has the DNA TGTGCCAGCAGCAGCGGACAGGGGGCGCGTAATTCACCCCTCCACTTT. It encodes CASSSGQGARNSPLHF.